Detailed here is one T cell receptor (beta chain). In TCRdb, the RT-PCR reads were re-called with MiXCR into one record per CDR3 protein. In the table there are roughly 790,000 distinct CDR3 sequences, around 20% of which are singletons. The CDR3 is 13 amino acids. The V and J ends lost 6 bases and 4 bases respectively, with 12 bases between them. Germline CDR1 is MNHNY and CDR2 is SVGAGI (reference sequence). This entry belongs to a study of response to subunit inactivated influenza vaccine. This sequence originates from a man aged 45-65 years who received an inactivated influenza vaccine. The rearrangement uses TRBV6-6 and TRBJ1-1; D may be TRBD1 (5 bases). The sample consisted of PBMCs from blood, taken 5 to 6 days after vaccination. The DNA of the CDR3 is TGTGCCAGCAGCGACCCAGGGTTCACTGAAGCTTTCTTT. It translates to CASSDPGFTEAFF.